The 17 T cell receptor beta chains reported below all come from one sample, sequenced in a study of T cell changes during pregnancy in multiple sclerosis. Using immunoSEQ multiplex PCR, the repertoire was profiled, and TCRdb retains in-frame clones only, with some absent. The table lists 35,000 to 50,000 clones, around 90% of them singletons. Sequenced material: CD4+ T cells from peripheral blood mononuclear cells, taken in the second trimester of pregnancy. The receptors shown here come from a female donor with multiple sclerosis, enrolled in a pregnancy study.

This chain links TRBV7-2 with TRBJ2-7; 15 bases agree with TRBD2. Germline V lookup: CDR1 SGHTA, CDR2 FQGNSA. This CDR3 has 16 amino acids. Trimming at V came to 0 bases and at J to 7 bases, leaving 4 bases not matched to a gene. CDR3 amino acids: CASSLASGLAGGEQYF. The CDR3 DNA reads TGTGCCAGCAGCTTAGCGTCGGGACTAGCGGGAGGTGAGCAGTACTTC. Looking up the rest from reference TRBV7-2 and TRBJ2-7 gives the full variable domain: GAGVSQSPSNKVTEKGKDVELRCDPISGHTALYWYRQSLGQGLEFLIYFQGNSAPDKSGLPSDRFSAERTGGSVSTLTIQRTQQEDSAVYLCASSLASGLAGGEQYFGPGTRLTVT.

This rearrangement joins TRBV5-4 to TRBJ2-5, with 10 bases fitting TRBD1. The CDR3 has 13 residues. CDR1 and CDR2 (germline): SGHNT, YYREEE (reference sequence). V lost 4 bases to trimming and J lost 5 bases; unmatched junction nucleotides: 2. The CDR3 DNA is TGTGCCAGCAGCCAGGACAGGGGGGAGACCCAGTACTTC. Its translation: CASSQDRGETQYF.

CDR3 nucleotides: TGTGCCAGGCAGCGGCTCTATCCCGGTAATGAGCAGTTCTTC. This codes for CARQRLYPGNEQFF. The chain is built from TRBV9 and TRBJ2-1, with D tentatively TRBD2 (5 bases). V lost 8 bases, J lost 7 bases, and 19 bases lay in between. Germline CDR1 is SGDLS and CDR2 is YYNGEE. There are 14 residues in the CDR3.

This chain joins TRBV27 and TRBJ1-4, with a possible D match to TRBD1 (5 bases). Germline CDR1 is MNHEY and CDR2 is SMNVEV (reference sequence). Trimming stripped 6 bases from V and 6 bases from J, with 17 bases between. The CDR3 is made up of 15 amino acids. The CDR3 DNA follows: TGTGCCAGCAGCCAAACAGGAGGGAATGATGAAAAACTGTTTTTT. Protein product: CASSQTGGNDEKLFF.

V and J are TRBV6-1 and TRBJ2-7, with TRBD2 matching 10 bases. Losses at the gene ends were 6 bases for V and 7 bases for J; bases not matched to a gene: 9. The germline CDR1 and CDR2 sequences are MNHNS and SASEGT. The CDR3 runs 14 residues. The CDR3, as DNA: TGTGCCAGCAGCCCCTCTAGCGGGAGCTGGGAGCAGTACTTC. The encoded protein is CASSPSSGSWEQYF.

J is TRBJ2-1 and V is TRBV10-3; 9 bases align to TRBD1. CDR1 ENHRY and CDR2 SYGVKD come from the germline V gene. The V and J ends lost 6 bases and 6 bases, in that order; junction bases with no gene match: 9. The CDR3 consists of 15 residues. CDR3 protein: CAIRGLPGQGNEQFF. The CDR3 nucleotides read TGTGCCATCAGGGGCCTACCGGGACAGGGCAATGAGCAGTTCTTC.

This clone was seen a single time. The chain has TRBV28 and TRBJ2-7; D is ambiguous. The CDR3 consists of 12 residues. V shed 2 bases and J shed 1 base, with 3 bases lying between them. Germline loops: CDR1 MDHEN, CDR2 SYDVKM. Here the CDR3 DNA reads TGTGCCAGCAGTTTAATATCCTACGAGCAGTACTTC. Amino acid sequence: CASSLISYEQYF.

As DNA, the CDR3 is TGTGCCAGCAGTGAAACCGGTGGGGGGTACGAGCAGTACTTC. Amino acid sequence: CASSETGGGYEQYF. The chain carries TRBV6-1 and TRBJ2-7, with TRBD2 as a possible D gene (6 bases). From germline, CDR1 is MNHNS and CDR2 SASEGT. Trimming took 2 bases from V and 4 from J, leaving 12 bases between them. This CDR3 has 14 amino acids.

The chain combines TRBV19 with TRBJ2-7; TRBD2 matches at 14 bases. CDR1 and CDR2 (germline): LNHDA, SQIVND (reference sequence). CDR3 length: 18 residues. J gave up 1 base and V 3 bases, and 8 bases lay outside the gene matches. CDR3 in DNA: TGTGCCAGTAGTATCGGTGGACTAGCGGGAGGTTTATCCTACGAGCAGTACTTC. This codes for CASSIGGLAGGLSYEQYF.

By sample share, this clone is medium-sized. The gene calls are TRBV2 and TRBJ2-7; 8 nucleotides match TRBD2. The ends lost 5 bases at V and 6 bases at J; junction bases unmatched: 6. The germline gives CDR1 SNHLY, CDR2 FYNNEI. The CDR3 totals 13 residues. CDR3 nucleotide sequence: TGTGCCAGCAGTCCTACAGGGACTAGCGAGCAGTACTTC. Amino acids: CASSPTGTSEQYF.

The genes are TRBV20-1 and TRBJ1-1; no clear D gene. The CDR3 is made up of 11 amino acids. The germline V gene encodes CDR1 DFQATT and CDR2 SNEGSKA (reference sequence). Trimming shortened V by 4 bases and J by 6 bases, and 9 bases separated the two germline ends. The CDR3 nucleotides are TGCAGTGCTACTCTATACCCTGAAGCTTTCTTT. Its protein product is CSATLYPEAFF.

CDR3 coding DNA: TGTGCCAGCAGCCCTGACGTACAGGGAATACGACTCCTTACCGGGGAGCTGTTTTTT. It codes for CASSPDVQGIRLLTGELFF. This chain uses TRBV27 with TRBJ2-2, with a weak D call TRBD1 (6 bases). CDR1 and CDR2 (germline): MNHEY, SMNVEV (reference sequence). The CDR3 consists of 19 residues. The V end lost 6 bases, the J end lost 5 bases, and 28 bases lay between the germline ends.

For the CDR3, the DNA is TGCGCCAGCAGCTTAGAGCGGGAGGGTTCCTACGAGCAGTACTTC. It encodes CASSLEREGSYEQYF. The rearrangement joins TRBV5-1 to TRBJ2-7; TRBD2 aligns across 10 bases. CDR1 is SGHRS, CDR2 YFSETQ, per germline. CDR3 length equals 15 residues. V shed 2 bases, J shed 1 base, and the junction held 3 bases outside the gene matches.

The genes are TRBV27 and TRBJ1-1; 7 bases fit TRBD1. The CDR3 is 13 amino acids. J was trimmed by 4 bases and V by 8 bases; bases with no gene match: 7. CDR1 and CDR2 (germline): MNHEY, SMNVEV (reference sequence). The CDR3 is CASSGGWGTEAFF. CDR3 sequence (DNA): TGTGCCAGCTCAGGGGGATGGGGCACTGAAGCTTTCTTT.

The chain uses TRBV28 and TRBJ2-2; TRBD2 matches 8 bases. The CDR3 sequence is 16 residues long. CDR1 is MDHEN, CDR2 SYDVKM, per germline. V trimming: 3 bases; J trimming: 1 base; junction bases outside the gene matches: 4. CDR3 in amino acids: CASSLGLGMNTGELFF. The CDR3 bases are TGTGCCAGCAGTTTGGGACTAGGGATGAACACCGGGGAGCTGTTTTTT.

The rearrangement links TRBV15 to TRBJ2-2; 8 positions agree with TRBD2. The CDR3 sequence is 15 residues long. CDR1 and CDR2 (germline): LNHNV, YYDKDF (reference sequence). Unmatched junction bases numbered 7, after V lost 3 bases and J lost 7 bases. The CDR3 loop is CATSSRTSWGGELFF. CDR3 DNA sequence: TGTGCCACCAGCAGTCGGACTAGCTGGGGCGGGGAGCTGTTTTTT.

The chain couples TRBV11-3 to TRBJ2-1; 7 bases are shared with TRBD2. V shed 5 bases, J shed 6 bases, and the junction held 7 bases outside the gene matches. Germline V gene lookup returns CDR1 SGHNT and CDR2 YENEEA. CDR3 length: 14 residues. The CDR3 here is CASSPSGTTNEQFF. CDR3 nucleotide sequence: TGTGCCAGCAGCCCGAGCGGGACTACCAATGAGCAGTTCTTC.